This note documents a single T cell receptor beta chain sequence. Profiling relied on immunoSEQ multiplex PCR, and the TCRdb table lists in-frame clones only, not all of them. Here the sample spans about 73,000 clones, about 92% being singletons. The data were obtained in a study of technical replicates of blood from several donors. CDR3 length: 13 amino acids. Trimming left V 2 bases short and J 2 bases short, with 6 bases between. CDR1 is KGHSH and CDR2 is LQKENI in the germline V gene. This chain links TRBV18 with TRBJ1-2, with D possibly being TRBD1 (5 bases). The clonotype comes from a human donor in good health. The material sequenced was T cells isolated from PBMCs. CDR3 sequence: CASSPDRNYGYTF. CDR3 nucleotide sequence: TGTGCCAGCTCACCAGACAGAAACTATGGCTACACCTTC.